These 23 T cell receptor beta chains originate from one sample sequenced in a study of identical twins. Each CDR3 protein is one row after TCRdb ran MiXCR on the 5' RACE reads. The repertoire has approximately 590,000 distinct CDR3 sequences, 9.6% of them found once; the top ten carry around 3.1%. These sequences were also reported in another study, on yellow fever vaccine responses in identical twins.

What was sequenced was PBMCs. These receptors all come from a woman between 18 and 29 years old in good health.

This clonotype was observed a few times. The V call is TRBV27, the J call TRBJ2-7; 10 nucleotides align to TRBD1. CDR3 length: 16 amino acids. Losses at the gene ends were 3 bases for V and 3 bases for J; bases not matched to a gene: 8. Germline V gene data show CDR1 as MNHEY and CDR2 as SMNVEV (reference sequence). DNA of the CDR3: TGTGCCAGCAGTTTCACTAAACGGACAGGGGGCTACGAGCAGTACTTC. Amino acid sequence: CASSFTKRTGGYEQYF.

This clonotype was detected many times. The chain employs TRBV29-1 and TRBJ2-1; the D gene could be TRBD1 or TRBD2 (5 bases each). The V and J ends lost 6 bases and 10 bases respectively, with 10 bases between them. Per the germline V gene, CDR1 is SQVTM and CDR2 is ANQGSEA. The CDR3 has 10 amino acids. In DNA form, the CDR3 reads TGCAGCGTCGTCCGGGGCGAGCAGTTCTTC. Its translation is CSVVRGEQFF.

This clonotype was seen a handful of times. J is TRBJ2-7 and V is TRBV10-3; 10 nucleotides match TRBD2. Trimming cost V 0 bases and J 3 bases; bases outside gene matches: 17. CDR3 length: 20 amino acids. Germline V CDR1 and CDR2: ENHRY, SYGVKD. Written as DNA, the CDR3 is TGTGCCATCAGTGAGTCGTTTACCCGAGGACTAGCGGAAAGAGACTACGAGCAGTACTTC. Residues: CAISESFTRGLAERDYEQYF.

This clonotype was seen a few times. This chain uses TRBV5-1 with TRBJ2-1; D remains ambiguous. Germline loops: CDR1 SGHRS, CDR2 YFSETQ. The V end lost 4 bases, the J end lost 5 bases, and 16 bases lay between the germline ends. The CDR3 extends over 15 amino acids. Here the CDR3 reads CASSPQGWPNNEQFF. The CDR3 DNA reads TGCGCCAGCAGCCCTCAAGGGTGGCCAAACAATGAGCAGTTCTTC. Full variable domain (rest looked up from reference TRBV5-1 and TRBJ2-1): KAGVTQTPRYLIKTRGQQVTLSCSPISGHRSVSWYQQTPGQGLQFLFEYFSETQRNKGNFPGRFSGRQFSNSRSEMNVSTLELGDSALYLCASSPQGWPNNEQFFGPGTRLTVL.

The CDR3 DNA is TGTGCCAACTTGGAGGGGGCCACAGATACGCAGTATTTT. This sequence encodes CANLEGATDTQYF. V is TRBV6-1 and J is TRBJ2-3; tentatively, D is TRBD1 (7 bases). Germline V CDR1 and CDR2: MNHNS, SASEGT. This CDR3 has 13 residues. Trimming took 10 bases from V and 2 from J, leaving 13 bases between them.

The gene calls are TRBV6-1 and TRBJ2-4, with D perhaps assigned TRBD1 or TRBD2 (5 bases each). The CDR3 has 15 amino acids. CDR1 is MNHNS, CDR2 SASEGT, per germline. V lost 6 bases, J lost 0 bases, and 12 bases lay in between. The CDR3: CASSPGDPAKNIQYF. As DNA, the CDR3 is TGTGCCAGCAGCCCCGGGGACCCAGCCAAAAACATTCAGTACTTC.

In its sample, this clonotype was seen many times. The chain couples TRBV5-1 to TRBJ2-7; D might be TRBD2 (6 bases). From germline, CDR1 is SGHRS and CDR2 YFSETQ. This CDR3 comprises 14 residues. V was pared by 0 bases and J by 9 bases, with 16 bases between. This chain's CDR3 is CASSLAGTPGWQYF. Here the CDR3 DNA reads TGCGCCAGCAGCTTGGCCGGGACTCCGGGTTGGCAGTACTTC.

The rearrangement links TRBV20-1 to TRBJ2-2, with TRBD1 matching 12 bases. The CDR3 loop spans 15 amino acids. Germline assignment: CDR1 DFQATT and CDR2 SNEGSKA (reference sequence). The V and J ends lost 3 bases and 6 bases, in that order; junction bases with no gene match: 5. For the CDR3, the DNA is TGCAGTGCTAGCGGGACAGGGGGCCTGTCCGGGGAGCTGTTTTTT. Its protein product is CSASGTGGLSGELFF.

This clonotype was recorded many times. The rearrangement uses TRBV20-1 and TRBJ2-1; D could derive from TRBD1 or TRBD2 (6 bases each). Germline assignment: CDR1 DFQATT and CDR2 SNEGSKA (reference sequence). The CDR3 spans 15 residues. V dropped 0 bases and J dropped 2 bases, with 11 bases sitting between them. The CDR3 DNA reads TGCAGTGCTAGAGACAAGGGGGGAGCCTACAATGAGCAGTTCTTC. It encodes CSARDKGGAYNEQFF.

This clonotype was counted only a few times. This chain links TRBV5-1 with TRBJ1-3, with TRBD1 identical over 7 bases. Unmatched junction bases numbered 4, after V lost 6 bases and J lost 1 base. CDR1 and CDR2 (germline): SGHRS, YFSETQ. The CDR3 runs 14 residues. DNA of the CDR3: TGCGCCAGCACCCAGACAGGGTCTGGAAACACCATATATTTT. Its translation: CASTQTGSGNTIYF.

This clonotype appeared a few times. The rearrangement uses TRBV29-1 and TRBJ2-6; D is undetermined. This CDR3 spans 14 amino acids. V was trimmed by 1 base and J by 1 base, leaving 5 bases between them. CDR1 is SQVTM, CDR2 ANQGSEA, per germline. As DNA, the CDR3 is TGCAGCGTTGAAGTAGGTTCTGGGGCCAACGTCCTGACTTTC. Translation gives CSVEVGSGANVLTF.

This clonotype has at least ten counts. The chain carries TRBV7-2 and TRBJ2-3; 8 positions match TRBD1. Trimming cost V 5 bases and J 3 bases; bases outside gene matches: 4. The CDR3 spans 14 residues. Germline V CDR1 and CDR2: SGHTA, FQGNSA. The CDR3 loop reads CASSVDRGTDTQYF. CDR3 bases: TGTGCCAGCAGCGTCGACAGGGGAACAGATACGCAGTATTTT.

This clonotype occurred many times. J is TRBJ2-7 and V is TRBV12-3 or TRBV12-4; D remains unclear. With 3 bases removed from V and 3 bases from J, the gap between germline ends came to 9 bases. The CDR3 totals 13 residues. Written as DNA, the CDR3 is TGTGCCAGCAGTTTGGTCAGGCACTACGAGCAGTACTTC. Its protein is CASSLVRHYEQYF.

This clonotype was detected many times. The CDR3 coding sequence is TGCAGCGTCCACTTAGAGACCCAGTACTTC. Protein product: CSVHLETQYF. The chain joins TRBV29-1 to TRBJ2-5; D is unclear. Germline lookup yields CDR1 SQVTM and CDR2 ANQGSEA. The CDR3 is made up of 10 amino acids. Trimming left V 6 bases short and J 4 bases short, with 6 bases between.

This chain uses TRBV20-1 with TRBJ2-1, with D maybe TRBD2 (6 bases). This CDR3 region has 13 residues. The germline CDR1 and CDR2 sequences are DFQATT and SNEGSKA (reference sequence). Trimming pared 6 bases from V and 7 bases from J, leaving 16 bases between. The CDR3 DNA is TGCAGTGCCTCCTCCGGCGGGAAGAATGAGCAGTTCTTC. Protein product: CSASSGGKNEQFF.

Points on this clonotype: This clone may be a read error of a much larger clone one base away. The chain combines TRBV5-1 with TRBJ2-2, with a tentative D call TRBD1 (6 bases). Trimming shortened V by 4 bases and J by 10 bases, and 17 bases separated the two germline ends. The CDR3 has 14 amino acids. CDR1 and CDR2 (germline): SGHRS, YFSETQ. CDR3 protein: CASSPERGNVELFF. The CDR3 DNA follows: TGCGCCAGCAGCCCCGAGAGGGGGAACGTGGAGCTGTTTTTT.

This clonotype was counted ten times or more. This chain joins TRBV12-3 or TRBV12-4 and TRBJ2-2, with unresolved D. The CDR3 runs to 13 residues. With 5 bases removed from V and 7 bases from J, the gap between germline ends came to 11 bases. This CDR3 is CASSPRTFGELFF. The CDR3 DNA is TGTGCCAGCAGTCCTCGGACGTTCGGGGAGCTGTTTTTT.

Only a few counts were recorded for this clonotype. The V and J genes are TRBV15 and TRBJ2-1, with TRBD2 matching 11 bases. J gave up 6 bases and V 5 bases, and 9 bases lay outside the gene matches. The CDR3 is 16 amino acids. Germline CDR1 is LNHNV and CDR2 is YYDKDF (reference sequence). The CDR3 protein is CATSGLAGGYFNEQFF. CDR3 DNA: TGTGCCACCAGCGGGCTAGCGGGAGGATATTTCAATGAGCAGTTCTTC.

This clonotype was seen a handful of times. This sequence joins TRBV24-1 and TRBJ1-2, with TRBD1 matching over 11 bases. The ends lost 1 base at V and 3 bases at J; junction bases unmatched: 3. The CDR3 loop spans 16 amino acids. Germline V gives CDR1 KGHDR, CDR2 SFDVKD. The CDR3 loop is CATSDFPDRGHYGYTF. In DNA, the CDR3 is TGTGCCACCAGTGATTTCCCGGACAGGGGGCACTATGGCTACACCTTC.

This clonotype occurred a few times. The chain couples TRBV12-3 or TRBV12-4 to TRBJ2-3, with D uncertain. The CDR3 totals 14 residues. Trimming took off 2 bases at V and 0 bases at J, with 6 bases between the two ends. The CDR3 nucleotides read TGTGCCAGCAGTTTATTGGTTAGCACAGATACGCAGTATTTT. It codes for CASSLLVSTDTQYF.

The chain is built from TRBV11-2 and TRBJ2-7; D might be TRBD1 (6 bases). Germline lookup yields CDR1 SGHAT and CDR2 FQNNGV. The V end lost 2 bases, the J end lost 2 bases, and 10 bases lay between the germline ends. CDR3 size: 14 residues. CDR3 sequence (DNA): TGTGCCAGCAGCTTAATCCGGACAGCCTACGAGCAGTACTTC. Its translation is CASSLIRTAYEQYF.

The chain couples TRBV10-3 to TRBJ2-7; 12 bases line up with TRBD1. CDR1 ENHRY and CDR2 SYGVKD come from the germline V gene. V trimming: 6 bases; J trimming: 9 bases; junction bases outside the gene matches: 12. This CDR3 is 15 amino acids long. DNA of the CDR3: TGTGCCATCAGCGGCCCGGGACAGGGGGCAAGCGGGCAGTACTTC. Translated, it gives CAISGPGQGASGQYF.

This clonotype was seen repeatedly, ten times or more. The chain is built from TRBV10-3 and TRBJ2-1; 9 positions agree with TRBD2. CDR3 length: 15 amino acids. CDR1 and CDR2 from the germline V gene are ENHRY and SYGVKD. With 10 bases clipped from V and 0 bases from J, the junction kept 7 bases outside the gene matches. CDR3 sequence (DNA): TGTGCCAAGAATAGCGGGAGTGACTCCTACAATGAGCAGTTCTTC. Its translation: CAKNSGSDSYNEQFF.